These 19 T cell receptor beta chains share one sample of origin, sequenced in a study of blood T cell repertoires in COVID-19. Method: immunoSEQ multiplex PCR; TCRdb's copy keeps in-frame clones and lacks some. Of roughly 250,000 clones listed, 92% were seen once; the top ten hold 0.83%. The sample consisted of peripheral blood. The receptor source for this set is a man aged 25-40 years with COVID-19, enrolled during active disease.

The chain is built from TRBV5-1 and TRBJ1-2, with D unresolved. There are 14 residues in the CDR3. In germline, CDR1 is SGHRS, CDR2 YFSETQ. Trimming removed 7 bases at V and 10 bases at J, with 23 bases between. The CDR3 sequence is CASCPHPGKNDYTF. The CDR3 nucleotides are TGCGCCAGCTGTCCTCACCCGGGGAAAAATGACTACACCTTC.

The chain joins TRBV7-3 to TRBJ2-1; TRBD2 is a possible D gene (5 bases). Trimming pared 2 bases from V and 8 bases from J, leaving 10 bases between. The CDR3 sequence is 13 residues long. Germline V gives CDR1 SGHTA, CDR2 FQGTGA. The CDR3 DNA is TGTGCCAGCAGCTTATCTAGCCGAGATGAGCAGTTCTTC. This gives the protein CASSLSSRDEQFF.

CDR3 in DNA: TGTGCCAGCAGCTTTCGACAGACAGATACGCAGTATTTT. It codes for CASSFRQTDTQYF. The chain links TRBV7-9 to TRBJ2-3, with a tentative D call TRBD1 (5 bases). CDR3 length equals 13 residues. Trimming removed 3 bases at V and 3 bases at J, with 7 bases between. Per the germline V gene, CDR1 is SEHNR and CDR2 is FQNEAQ (reference sequence). Together with reference TRBV7-9 and TRBJ2-3, the CDR3 gives the full variable domain: DTGVSQNPRHKITKRGQNVTFRCDPISEHNRLYWYRQTLGQGPEFLTYFQNEAQLEKSRLLSDRFSAERPKGSFSTLEIQRTEQGDSAMYLCASSFRQTDTQYFGPGTRLTVL.

The chain has TRBV5-4 and TRBJ2-3, with 9 nucleotides matching TRBD2. CDR3 length: 17 amino acids. Germline V lookup: CDR1 SGHNT, CDR2 YYREEE (reference sequence). Trimming removed 1 base from V and 1 base from J; junction bases left unmatched: 7. The CDR3 DNA sequence: TGTGCCAGCAGCTTGTCGGGCCTAGCGGGACGCACAGATACGCAGTATTTT. Its protein product is CASSLSGLAGRTDTQYF.

A remark on this clone: The same CDR3 also results from other DNA sequences found in this sample. J is TRBJ2-1 and V is TRBV18; D perhaps matches TRBD1 (5 bases). Germline CDR1 reads KGHSH; CDR2 reads LQKENI. The CDR3 totals 13 residues. V gave up 6 bases and J gave up 5 bases, with 11 bases separating them. The CDR3 spells CASSQGPNNEQFF. CDR3 DNA sequence: TGTGCCAGCTCTCAGGGCCCCAACAATGAGCAGTTCTTC.

The chain is built from TRBV5-1 and TRBJ1-5; 7 bases fit TRBD1. Germline-derived CDR1 and CDR2 are SGHRS and YFSETQ. Germline trimming cut 2 bases from V and 0 bases from J; bases unmatched to any gene: 5. This CDR3 has 16 amino acids. The CDR3 nucleotides read TGCGCCAGCAGCTTAGGGGGGACAGATAGCAATCAGCCCCAGCATTTT. Amino acid sequence: CASSLGGTDSNQPQHF. Using reference TRBV5-1 and TRBJ1-5 for the parts outside the CDR3, the full variable domain is KAGVTQTPRYLIKTRGQQVTLSCSPISGHRSVSWYQQTPGQGLQFLFEYFSETQRNKGNFPGRFSGRQFSNSRSEMNVSTLELGDSALYLCASSLGGTDSNQPQHFGDGTRLSIL.

The chain employs TRBV27 and TRBJ1-2; D unclear. CDR1 is MNHEY, CDR2 SMNVEV, per germline (reference sequence). The CDR3 is 13 residues long. V lost 2 bases and J 8 bases, leaving 12 bases between the germline ends. CDR3 DNA: TGTGCCAGCAGTTTAATGCGGAGCGGGGGCTACACCTTC. It codes for CASSLMRSGGYTF.

The V call is TRBV16, the J call TRBJ1-1; 7 bases agree with TRBD1. V was pared by 6 bases and J by 1 base, with 2 bases of the junction left unmatched. Per germline, CDR1 KGHSY and CDR2 FQNENV. The CDR3 consists of 13 residues. The CDR3 spells CASRRDRNTEAFF. The DNA for the CDR3 is TGTGCCAGCAGACGGGACAGGAACACTGAAGCTTTCTTT.

This clone has just one count. The rearrangement joins TRBV5-5 to TRBJ2-3; 8 bases map to TRBD2. The ends lost 4 bases at V and 3 bases at J; junction bases unmatched: 10. The CDR3 sequence is 16 residues long. Germline values: CDR1 SGHKS, CDR2 YYEKEE (reference sequence). Here the CDR3 reads CASSPAGVGGTDTQYF. As DNA, the CDR3 is TGTGCCAGCAGCCCAGCGGGGGTCGGAGGGACAGATACGCAGTATTTT.

The J gene is TRBJ1-3, the V gene TRBV14; possible D gene TRBD1, 5 bases. CDR1 and CDR2 (germline): SGHDN, FVKESK. V was cut by 4 bases and J by 6 bases, with 19 bases left in between. The length of the CDR3 is 16 residues. The CDR3: CASSPRTYQGENTIYF. In DNA form, the CDR3 reads TGTGCCAGCAGCCCCCGGACCTACCAGGGTGAAAACACCATATATTTT.

The gene calls are TRBV18 and TRBJ1-5; D remains unclear. Germline loops: CDR1 KGHSH, CDR2 LQKENI. V shed 5 bases and J shed 3 bases, with 11 bases lying between them. The CDR3 length is 14 residues. CDR3 protein: CASSSGMSNQPQHF. Written as DNA, the CDR3 is TGTGCCAGCTCATCGGGGATGTCCAATCAGCCCCAGCATTTT.

The gene calls are TRBV27 and TRBJ1-2, with a tentative D call TRBD1 (5 bases). V shed 3 bases and J shed 8 bases, with 19 bases lying between them. There are 15 residues in the CDR3. CDR1 is MNHEY, CDR2 SMNVEV, per germline (reference sequence). The CDR3 sequence is CASSFQGAGPFGYTF. CDR3 DNA: TGTGCCAGCAGTTTTCAAGGGGCAGGGCCTTTCGGCTACACCTTC.

The V gene is TRBV9, the J gene TRBJ2-7; TRBD2 aligns across 12 bases. Germline CDR1 is SGDLS and CDR2 is YYNGEE. Trimming cost V 3 bases and J 5 bases; bases outside gene matches: 6. The CDR3 spans 15 residues. The CDR3 is CASSAGLAGRDEQYF. DNA of the CDR3: TGTGCCAGCAGCGCCGGACTAGCGGGGAGGGACGAGCAGTACTTC. The full variable domain, its missing parts supplied by reference TRBV9 and TRBJ2-7, is DSGVTQTPKHLITATGQRVTLRCSPRSGDLSVYWYQQSLDQGLQFLIQYYNGEERAKGNILERFSAQQFPDLHSELNLSSLELGDSALYFCASSAGLAGRDEQYFGPGTRLTVT.

The chain has TRBV7-9 and TRBJ1-1; D possibly corresponds to TRBD1 (6 bases). This CDR3 region has 14 residues. The germline V gene has CDR1 SEHNR and CDR2 FQNEAQ (reference sequence). V was shortened by 5 bases and J by 5 bases, with 15 bases between the two germline ends. In DNA, the CDR3 is TGTGCCAGCAGCCAGGACAGTTCCCGGACTGAAGCTTTCTTT. It specifies CASSQDSSRTEAFF.

This chain joins TRBV2 and TRBJ1-3; 8 bases map to TRBD1. The CDR3 length is 15 residues. Germline V lookup: CDR1 SNHLY, CDR2 FYNNEI. V was pared by 5 bases and J by 4 bases, with 7 bases of the junction left unmatched. This CDR3 reads CASSRGQGAGNTIYF. The CDR3 DNA is TGTGCCAGCAGTAGAGGACAGGGTGCAGGAAACACCATATATTTT.

The chain joins TRBV7-2 to TRBJ2-5, with 11 bases aligning to TRBD2. The CDR3 totals 17 residues. Germline CDR1 and CDR2: SGHTA and FQGNSA. The J segment lost 5 bases and the V segment lost 4 bases, leaving 12 bases of the junction unmatched. The CDR3 reads CASSSGPLAGGPETQYF. In DNA form, the CDR3 reads TGTGCCAGCAGCTCCGGACCTTTAGCGGGGGGGCCGGAGACCCAGTACTTC.

The gene calls are TRBV3-1 (or the pseudogene TRBV3-2) and TRBJ2-2; D might be TRBD1 (6 bases). With 4 bases removed from V and 4 bases from J, the gap between germline ends came to 19 bases. The length of the CDR3 is 17 residues. The germline gives CDR1 LGHDT, CDR2 YNNKEL (reference sequence). DNA for the CDR3: TGTGCCAGCAGCCGACCAAGGAGGACAGTTTCCACCGGGGAGCTGTTTTTT. It specifies CASSRPRRTVSTGELFF.

The chain couples TRBV5-1 to TRBJ1-1; 7 bases are shared with TRBD1. The CDR3 is 14 residues long. Germline lookup yields CDR1 SGHRS and CDR2 YFSETQ. After removal of 0 bases from V and 4 bases from J, the junction contained 3 bases not matched to a gene. The CDR3 sequence: CASSLEQGSTEAFF. The CDR3 nucleotides read TGCGCCAGCAGCTTGGAACAGGGGAGCACTGAAGCTTTCTTT.

CDR3 DNA: TGTGCCAGCATCCCTGCGGAGGTACGGGGAGTCCAAGAGACCCAGTACTTC. Protein: CASIPAEVRGVQETQYF. The chain joins TRBV5-6 to TRBJ2-5, with a weak D call TRBD2 (5 bases). Germline V gene lookup returns CDR1 SGHDT and CDR2 YYEEEE. The CDR3 runs 17 residues. The ends were cut back, 6 bases at V and 1 base at J, with 22 bases in the middle. The full variable domain, completed using reference TRBV5-6 and TRBJ2-5, is DAGVTQSPTHLIKTRGQQVTLRCSPKSGHDTVSWYQQALGQGPQFIFQYYEEEERQRGNFPDRFSGHQFPNYSSELNVNALLLGDSALYLCASIPAEVRGVQETQYFGPGTRLLVL.